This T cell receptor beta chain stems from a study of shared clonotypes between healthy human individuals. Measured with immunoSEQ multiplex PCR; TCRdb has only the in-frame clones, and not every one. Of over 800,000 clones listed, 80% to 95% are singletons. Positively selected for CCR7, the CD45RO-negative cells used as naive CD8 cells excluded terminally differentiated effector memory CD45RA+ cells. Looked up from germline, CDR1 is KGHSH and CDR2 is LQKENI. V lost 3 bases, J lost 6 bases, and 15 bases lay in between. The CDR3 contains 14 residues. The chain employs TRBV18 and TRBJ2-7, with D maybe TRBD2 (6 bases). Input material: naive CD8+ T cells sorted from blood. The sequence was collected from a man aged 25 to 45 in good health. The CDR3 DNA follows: TGTGCCAGCTCACCGACTAGTGGCCCCTCCGAGCAGTACTTC. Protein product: CASSPTSGPSEQYF.